Following are 25 T cell receptor beta chains from one sample sequenced in a study of response to subunit inactivated influenza vaccine listed by TCRdb under 2018. The meaning of the sample's time point label: around 47 days after influenza vaccine administration. Libraries were prepared through RT-PCR. The instrument was an Illumina HiSeq 2500. TCRdb cleaned the public reads at Q25 with fastp, built clones with MiXCR and kept in-frame beta chains. Duplicate CDR3 protein sequences are folded into a single record with the most common DNA and genes. For this sample the table gives around 160,000 distinct CDR3 sequences, of which approximately 11% were detected only once. Roughly 12% of the sample is taken by the ten largest. Sequences were derived from non-naive T cells sorted from PBMCs, sampled 45 days after vaccination. In the paper's terms, the cell subset or site label means: memory T cell fraction. The source is a man aged 45-65 years who received an inactivated influenza vaccine. Donor details come from another sample of the same person, matched by shared clones.

Of note for this clonotype: Germline is not matched at one junction end, which may reflect a read error. DNA of the CDR3: TGTAGTGCCCCCGGGGCTAGCGGGAGCGAGCAGTACTTC. Its protein is CSAPGASGSEQYF. This chain connects TRBV20-1 to TRBJ2-7, with 10 bases fitting TRBD2. Germline V gene data show CDR1 as DFQATT and CDR2 as SNEGSKA (reference sequence). CDR3 size: 13 residues.

This chain connects TRBV13 to TRBJ2-1, with 8 bases aligning to TRBD2. Germline assignment: CDR1 PRHDT and CDR2 FYEKMQ (reference sequence). Unmatched junction bases numbered 6, after V lost 5 bases and J lost 3 bases. CDR3 length: 15 residues. CDR3 residues: CASSPPGLGYNEQFF. In DNA form, the CDR3 reads TGTGCCAGCAGCCCCCCGGGACTAGGCTACAATGAGCAGTTCTTC. Looking up the rest from reference TRBV13 and TRBJ2-1 gives the full variable domain: AAGVIQSPRHLIKEKRETATLKCYPIPRHDTVYWYQQGPGQDPQFLISFYEKMQSDKGSIPDRFSAQQFSDYHSELNMSSLELGDSALYFCASSPPGLGYNEQFFGPGTRLTVL.

This clonotype was seen more than once but under ten times. The chain joins TRBV5-1 to TRBJ2-2, with 11 bases fitting TRBD2. V was clipped by 5 bases and J by 5 bases; unmatched bases: 5. There are 15 residues in the CDR3. Germline values: CDR1 SGHRS, CDR2 YFSETQ. The DNA of the CDR3 is TGCGCCAGCAGATCCGGGACTAGCGGAACCGGGGAGCTGTTTTTT. Its protein is CASRSGTSGTGELFF.

This clonotype was recorded a few times. V is TRBV3-1 and J is TRBJ1-2; a weak D match, TRBD1 (6 bases). With 2 bases removed from V and 7 bases from J, the gap between germline ends came to 14 bases. The length of the CDR3 is 14 residues. In germline, CDR1 is LGHDT, CDR2 YNNKEL (reference sequence). CDR3 sequence (DNA): TGTGCCAGCAGCCAACCACAGGGCACAAGTGGCTACACCTTC. Translated: CASSQPQGTSGYTF.

This clonotype was picked up a small number of times. The V gene is TRBV6-1, the J gene TRBJ2-7, with 9 bases matching TRBD2. Unmatched junction bases numbered 3, after V lost 3 bases and J lost 3 bases. Per the germline V gene, CDR1 is MNHNS and CDR2 is SASEGT. The CDR3 runs to 14 residues. The CDR3 DNA follows: TGTGCCAGCAGTGAGGCGGGGGGGATCTACGAGCAGTACTTC. Amino acids: CASSEAGGIYEQYF.

The V gene is TRBV3-1, the J gene TRBJ1-1; no firm D call. Germline-derived CDR1 and CDR2 are LGHDT and YNNKEL (reference sequence). The V gene lost 6 bases and the J gene lost 1 base, with 12 bases spanning the gap. The CDR3 has 14 residues. The DNA of the CDR3 is TGTGCCAGCAGACTCAGCCAGCAGAACACTGAAGCTTTCTTT. Its translation: CASRLSQQNTEAFF.

This clonotype was detected a few times. The genes are TRBV20-1 and TRBJ2-2; 8 bases fit TRBD2. The length of the CDR3 is 15 residues. After removal of 6 bases from V and 2 bases from J, the junction contained 8 bases not matched to a gene. Looked up from germline, CDR1 is DFQATT and CDR2 is SNEGSKA (reference sequence). CDR3 region: CSAGMAGGNTGELFF. DNA of the CDR3: TGCAGTGCGGGGATGGCGGGGGGAAACACCGGGGAGCTGTTTTTT.

This clonotype has only a few counts. The chain recombines TRBV11-3 with TRBJ2-5; possibly TRBD1 for D (5 bases). CDR1 is SGHNT, CDR2 YENEEA, per germline. The CDR3 runs to 15 residues. Trimming pared 1 base from V and 5 bases from J, leaving 14 bases between. The CDR3 nucleotides are TGTGCCAGCAGCTTAGGGACCAGGGTTAGGGAGACCCAGTACTTC. The encoded protein is CASSLGTRVRETQYF.

This clonotype was seen a few times. The rearrangement uses TRBV20-1 and TRBJ2-1; no clear D gene. Germline assignment: CDR1 DFQATT and CDR2 SNEGSKA (reference sequence). The germline V and J ends were trimmed by 6 bases and 1 base, with 7 bases remaining between them. The CDR3 is 12 amino acids. Here the CDR3 reads CSAGRSYNEQFF. CDR3 bases: TGCAGTGCAGGACGTTCCTACAATGAGCAGTTCTTC.

This clonotype showed up many times. The J gene is TRBJ2-7, the V gene TRBV20-1, with D unresolved. Germline V gene data show CDR1 as DFQATT and CDR2 as SNEGSKA (reference sequence). The CDR3 runs to 11 residues. Trimming cost V 6 bases and J 2 bases, with 8 bases left between them. The DNA of the CDR3 is TGCAGTGCACCTACTACCTACGAGCAGTACTTC. It encodes CSAPTTYEQYF.

The chain joins TRBV14 to TRBJ1-6; 9 bases agree with TRBD1. Germline V gives CDR1 SGHDN, CDR2 FVKESK. Losses at the gene ends were 3 bases for V and 9 bases for J; bases not matched to a gene: 6. The CDR3 has 15 amino acids. The CDR3 loop reads CASSQAGTGISPLHF. The CDR3 DNA reads TGTGCCAGCAGCCAGGCCGGGACAGGGATTTCACCCCTCCACTTT.

This clonotype has a count of ten or more. J is TRBJ1-1 and V is TRBV7-2, with D perhaps matching TRBD1 (5 bases). Trimming left V 3 bases short and J 1 base short, with 12 bases between. This CDR3 spans 15 amino acids. Germline values: CDR1 SGHTA, CDR2 FQGNSA. CDR3 bases: TGTGCCAGCAGCTTGGCAGGGTTTTCGAACACTGAAGCTTTCTTT. This translates into CASSLAGFSNTEAFF. Using reference TRBV7-2 and TRBJ1-1 for the parts outside the CDR3, the full variable domain is GAGVSQSPSNKVTEKGKDVELRCDPISGHTALYWYRQSLGQGLEFLIYFQGNSAPDKSGLPSDRFSAERTGGSVSTLTIQRTQQEDSAVYLCASSLAGFSNTEAFFGQGTRLTVV.

Many counts were recorded for this clonotype. The chain has TRBV12-3 or TRBV12-4 and TRBJ1-1; D perhaps matches TRBD1 (6 bases). This CDR3 region has 13 residues. V was pared by 7 bases and J by 5 bases, with 14 bases between. The CDR3 is CASNPRGRTEAFF. The CDR3 DNA is TGTGCCAGCAACCCGAGGGGGAGGACTGAAGCTTTCTTT.

This clonotype has a count of ten or more. The rearrangement uses TRBV7-2 and TRBJ2-1; D possibly corresponds to TRBD2 (5 bases). Germline V lookup: CDR1 SGHTA, CDR2 FQGNSA. V lost 1 base and J lost 5, with 12 bases in between. CDR3 length: 15 amino acids. The CDR3 reads CASSLDWGVHNEQFF. In DNA form, the CDR3 reads TGTGCCAGCAGCTTAGATTGGGGAGTCCACAATGAGCAGTTCTTC. The full variable domain, in which reference TRBV7-2 and TRBJ2-1 provide the parts outside the CDR3, is GAGVSQSPSNKVTEKGKDVELRCDPISGHTALYWYRQSLGQGLEFLIYFQGNSAPDKSGLPSDRFSAERTGGSVSTLTIQRTQQEDSAVYLCASSLDWGVHNEQFFGPGTRLTVL.

This clonotype has a count of ten or more. The rearrangement uses TRBV20-1 and TRBJ1-6; 7 bases map to TRBD1. Trimming removed 3 bases from V and 4 bases from J; junction bases left unmatched: 9. This CDR3 contains 16 residues. In germline, CDR1 is DFQATT, CDR2 SNEGSKA (reference sequence). The DNA for the CDR3 is TGCAGTGCTAGTCTCGGAACCAGGGGGTATAATTCACCCCTCCACTTT. It encodes CSASLGTRGYNSPLHF.

This rearrangement joins TRBV18 to TRBJ2-1, with 10 nucleotides matching TRBD1. This CDR3 region has 16 residues. Germline lookup yields CDR1 KGHSH and CDR2 LQKENI. V was pared by 8 bases and J by 0 bases, with 7 bases of the junction left unmatched. This chain's CDR3 is CASLPRDRGSYNEQFF. DNA of the CDR3: TGTGCCAGCCTACCCCGGGACAGGGGCTCCTACAATGAGCAGTTCTTC.

This clonotype came up a few times. This rearrangement joins TRBV20-1 to TRBJ2-7, with D perhaps TRBD2 (5 bases). CDR1 is DFQATT and CDR2 is SNEGSKA in the germline V gene (reference sequence). Trimming cost V 5 bases and J 2 bases, with 13 bases left between them. The CDR3 runs to 13 residues. CDR3 amino acids: CSAWAGGTYEQYF. The CDR3 DNA reads as TGCAGTGCTTGGGCGGGTGGGACCTACGAGCAGTACTTC.

In this sample, this clonotype turned up many times. The CDR3 nucleotides are TGCGCCAGCAGCTTGGAGCCTTCTCGGACTGAAGCTTTCTTT. It yields the protein CASSLEPSRTEAFF. The J gene is TRBJ1-1, the V gene TRBV5-1; D remains ambiguous. Trimming removed 0 bases from V and 5 bases from J, with 11 bases in between. The CDR3 spans 14 residues. The germline V gene encodes CDR1 SGHRS and CDR2 YFSETQ. The complete variable domain, with remaining parts taken from reference TRBV5-1 and TRBJ1-1, reads KAGVTQTPRYLIKTRGQQVTLSCSPISGHRSVSWYQQTPGQGLQFLFEYFSETQRNKGNFPGRFSGRQFSNSRSEMNVSTLELGDSALYLCASSLEPSRTEAFFGQGTRLTVV.

This chain uses TRBV24-1 with TRBJ1-6; D remains ambiguous. The CDR3 length is 19 residues. V lost 6 bases, J lost 6 bases, and 26 bases lay in between. The germline V gene encodes CDR1 KGHDR and CDR2 SFDVKD. Here the CDR3 reads CATSNWEGVVYRGNSPLHF. DNA for the CDR3: TGTGCCACCAGTAACTGGGAGGGCGTCGTTTACCGGGGTAATTCACCCCTCCACTTT.

This chain links TRBV7-2 with TRBJ2-7; the match to TRBD1 covers 7 bases. From germline, CDR1 is SGHTA and CDR2 FQGNSA. J lost 2 bases, V lost 5 bases, and 9 bases had no gene match. The length of the CDR3 is 15 residues. DNA for the CDR3: TGTGCCAGCAGCACCCAGGGGGTTGGAGCCTACGAGCAGTACTTC. Translation gives CASSTQGVGAYEQYF.

The chain carries TRBV7-2 and TRBJ1-1; unclear D gene. Trimming stripped 2 bases from V and 1 base from J, with 11 bases between. The germline CDR1 and CDR2 sequences are SGHTA and FQGNSA. The CDR3 spans 15 residues. CDR3 in amino acids: CASSLSGWGNTEAFF. The DNA of the CDR3 is TGTGCCAGCAGCTTATCGGGGTGGGGGAACACTGAAGCTTTCTTT.

This clonotype was seen once. This sequence joins TRBV4-1 and TRBJ2-2; 8 bases agree with TRBD2. This CDR3 is built from 18 residues. CDR1 and CDR2 from the germline V gene are MGHRA and YSYEKL. V gave up 2 bases and J gave up 2 bases; unmatched junction bases: 10. CDR3 sequence (DNA): TGCGCCAGCAGCCAACCGACTATCGGGAGGGTAAACACCGGGGAGCTGTTTTTT. It encodes CASSQPTIGRVNTGELFF.

V is TRBV6-2 or TRBV6-3 and J is TRBJ1-1; 8 positions agree with TRBD1. The germline gives CDR1 MNHEY, CDR2 SVGEGT. The CDR3 spans 15 residues. J was trimmed by 1 base and V by 7 bases; bases with no gene match: 8. The CDR3 protein is CASTATGQGNTEAFF. As DNA, the CDR3 is TGTGCCAGCACCGCGACCGGACAGGGGAACACTGAAGCTTTCTTT.

The V and J genes are TRBV5-4 and TRBJ2-5, with TRBD2 matching over 7 bases. The V gene's germline CDR1 is SGHNT and CDR2 YYREEE (reference sequence). Germline trimming cut 3 bases from V and 1 base from J; bases unmatched to any gene: 9. The CDR3 runs to 16 residues. The CDR3 DNA reads as TGTGCCAGCAGCTCAAAACTAGCGCACCCCCAAGAGACCCAGTACTTC. Amino acid sequence: CASSSKLAHPQETQYF.

This clonotype was detected a few times. J is TRBJ1-1 and V is TRBV20-1, with TRBD1 matching 7 bases. The CDR3 is 15 amino acids. Germline trimming cut 0 bases from V and 4 bases from J; bases unmatched to any gene: 8. The V gene's germline CDR1 is DFQATT and CDR2 SNEGSKA (reference sequence). CDR3 sequence reads: CSARDNGQGVTEAFF. The DNA of the CDR3 is TGCAGTGCTAGAGATAACGGGCAGGGGGTCACTGAAGCTTTCTTT.